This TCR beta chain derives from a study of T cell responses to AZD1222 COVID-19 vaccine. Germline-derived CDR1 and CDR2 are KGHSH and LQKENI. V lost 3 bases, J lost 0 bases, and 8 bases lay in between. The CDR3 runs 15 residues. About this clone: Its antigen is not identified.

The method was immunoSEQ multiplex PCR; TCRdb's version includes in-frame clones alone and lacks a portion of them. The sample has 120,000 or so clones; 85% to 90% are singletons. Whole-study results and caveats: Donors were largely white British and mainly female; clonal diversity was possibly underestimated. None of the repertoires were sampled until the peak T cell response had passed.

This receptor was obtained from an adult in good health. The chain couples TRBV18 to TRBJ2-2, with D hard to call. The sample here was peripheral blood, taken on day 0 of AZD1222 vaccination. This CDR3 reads CASSPIVPNTGELFF. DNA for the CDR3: TGTGCCAGCTCACCCATCGTCCCGAACACCGGGGAGCTGTTTTTT.